The sequence of this T cell receptor beta chain was determined in a study of blood T cell repertoires in COVID-19. Study at large: Spain, Italy and the United States supplied samples that represented acute and convalescent COVID-19.

Repertoires were generated with immunoSEQ multiplex PCR, while TCRdb's copy carries only in-frame clones and drops some. Among roughly 250,000 clones listed, over 75% were seen once. The germline V gene has CDR1 MGHRA and CDR2 YSYEKL. This CDR3 has 16 amino acids. The V gene end was trimmed by 1 base and the J gene end by 1 base; junction bases not matched to a gene: 7. Participants reported their clinical history, and cohort assignment relied on those reports. What the recovered Cohort 3 donors had was two negative PCRs, clearance, or symptom resolution. The origin of this receptor is a woman between 25 and 40 years old who had recovered from COVID-19. The chain is built from TRBV4-1 and TRBJ2-7; 7 bases match TRBD2. The sequencing input was PBMCs or T cells enriched from blood (not recorded which). The CDR3 region has the DNA TGCGCCAGCAGCCAAGGGGTGGCGGGGGTGTCCTACGAGCAGTACTTC. It codes for CASSQGVAGVSYEQYF.